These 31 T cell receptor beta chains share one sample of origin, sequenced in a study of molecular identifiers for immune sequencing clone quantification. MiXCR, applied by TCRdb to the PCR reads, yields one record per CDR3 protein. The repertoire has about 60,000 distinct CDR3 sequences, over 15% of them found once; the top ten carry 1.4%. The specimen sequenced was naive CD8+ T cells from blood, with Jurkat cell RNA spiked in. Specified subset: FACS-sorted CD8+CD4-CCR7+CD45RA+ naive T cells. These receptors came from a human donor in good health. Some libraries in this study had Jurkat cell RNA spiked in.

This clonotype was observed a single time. CDR3 residues: CASSTSSGIYEQYF. CDR3 DNA sequence: TGTGCCAGCAGCACGTCTAGCGGGATTTATGAGCAGTACTTC. This sequence joins TRBV5-4 and TRBJ2-7; 9 bases are a match to TRBD2. The CDR3 loop spans 14 amino acids. Germline trimming cut 4 bases from V and 7 bases from J; bases unmatched to any gene: 9. The germline V gene encodes CDR1 SGHNT and CDR2 YYREEE (reference sequence).

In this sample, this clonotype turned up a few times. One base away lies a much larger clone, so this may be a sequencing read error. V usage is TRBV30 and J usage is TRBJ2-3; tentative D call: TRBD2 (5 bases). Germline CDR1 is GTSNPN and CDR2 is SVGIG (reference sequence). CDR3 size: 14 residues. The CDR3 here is CARRKSGLTDTQYF. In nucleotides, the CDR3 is TGTGCCCGGAGAAAGAGCGGCCTCACAGATACGCAGTATTTT.

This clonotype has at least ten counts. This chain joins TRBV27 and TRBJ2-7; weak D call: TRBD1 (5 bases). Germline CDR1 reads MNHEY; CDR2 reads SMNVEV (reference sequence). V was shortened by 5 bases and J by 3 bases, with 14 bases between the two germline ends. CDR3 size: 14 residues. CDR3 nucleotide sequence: TGTGCCAGCAGTCCCCAGACAGAAATCTACGAGCAGTACTTC. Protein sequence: CASSPQTEIYEQYF.

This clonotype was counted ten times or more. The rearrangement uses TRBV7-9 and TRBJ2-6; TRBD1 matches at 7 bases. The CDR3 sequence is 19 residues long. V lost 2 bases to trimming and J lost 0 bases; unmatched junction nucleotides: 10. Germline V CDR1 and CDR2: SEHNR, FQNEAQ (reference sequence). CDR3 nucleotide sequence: TGTGCCAGCAGCTTAACGTGGTCAGGGGGTACCTCTGGGGCCAACGTCCTGACTTTC. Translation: CASSLTWSGGTSGANVLTF.

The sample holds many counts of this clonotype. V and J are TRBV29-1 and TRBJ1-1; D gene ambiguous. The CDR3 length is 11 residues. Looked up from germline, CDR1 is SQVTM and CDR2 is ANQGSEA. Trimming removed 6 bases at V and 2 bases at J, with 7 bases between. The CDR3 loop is CSVEQNTEAFF. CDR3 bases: TGCAGCGTAGAACAAAACACTGAAGCTTTCTTT.

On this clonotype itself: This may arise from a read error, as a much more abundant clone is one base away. For the CDR3, the DNA is TGTGCCAGCAGTGAACAGCATAGCAGTCAGCCCCAGCATTTT. Translating gives CASSEQHSSQPQHF. The chain recombines TRBV25-1 with TRBJ1-5; D gene ambiguous. This CDR3 is 14 amino acids long. Germline values: CDR1 MGHDK, CDR2 SYGVNS.

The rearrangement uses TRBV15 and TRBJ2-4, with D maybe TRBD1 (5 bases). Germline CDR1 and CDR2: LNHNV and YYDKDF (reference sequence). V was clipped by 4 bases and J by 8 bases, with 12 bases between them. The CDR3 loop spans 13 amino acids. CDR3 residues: CATSIGRVDIQYF. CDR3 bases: TGTGCCACCAGCATTGGCAGGGTAGACATTCAGTACTTC.

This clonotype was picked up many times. The CDR3 bases are TGTGCCAGCAGCTCTCGGGACAGGGCCCAGAACACTGAAGCTTTCTTT. Amino acid sequence: CASSSRDRAQNTEAFF. The chain recombines TRBV5-8 with TRBJ1-1; 9 bases line up with TRBD1. The germline V gene encodes CDR1 SGHTS and CDR2 YDEGEE. This CDR3 contains 16 residues. V trimming: 3 bases; J trimming: 1 base; junction bases outside the gene matches: 7.

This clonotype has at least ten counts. The CDR3 is CASSQVAGIWTDTQYF. Here the CDR3 DNA reads TGTGCCAGCAGCCAAGTAGCGGGGATTTGGACAGATACGCAGTATTTT. The chain is built from TRBV14 and TRBJ2-3, with 8 bases aligning to TRBD2. This CDR3 has 16 residues. CDR1 SGHDN and CDR2 FVKESK come from the germline V gene. Trimming cost V 1 base and J 3 bases; bases outside gene matches: 6.

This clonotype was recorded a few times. The CDR3 region is CASSPGPGLAGGRGETQYF. The CDR3 region has the DNA TGCGCCAGCAGCCCAGGCCCGGGACTAGCGGGAGGCAGGGGAGAGACCCAGTACTTC. This chain joins TRBV4-1 and TRBJ2-5; 15 bases fit TRBD2. The V segment lost 4 bases and the J segment 4 bases; nucleotides outside the gene matches: 13. The CDR3 is 19 amino acids. The germline gives CDR1 MGHRA, CDR2 YSYEKL.

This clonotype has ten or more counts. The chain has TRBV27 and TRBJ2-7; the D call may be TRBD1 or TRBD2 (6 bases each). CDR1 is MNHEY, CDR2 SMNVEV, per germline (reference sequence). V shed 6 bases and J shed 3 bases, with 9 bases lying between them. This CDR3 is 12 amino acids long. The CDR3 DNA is TGTGCCAGCAGGGGGGGCCTCTACGAGCAGTACTTC. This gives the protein CASRGGLYEQYF.

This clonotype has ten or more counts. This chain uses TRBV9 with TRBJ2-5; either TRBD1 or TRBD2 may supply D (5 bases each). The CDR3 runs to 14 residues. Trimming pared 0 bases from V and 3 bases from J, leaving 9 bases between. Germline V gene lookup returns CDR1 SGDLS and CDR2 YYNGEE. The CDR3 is CASSVGGLEETQYF. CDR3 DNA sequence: TGTGCCAGCAGCGTAGGGGGGTTGGAAGAGACCCAGTACTTC. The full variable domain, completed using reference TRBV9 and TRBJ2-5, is DSGVTQTPKHLITATGQRVTLRCSPRSGDLSVYWYQQSLDQGLQFLIQYYNGEERAKGNILERFSAQQFPDLHSELNLSSLELGDSALYFCASSVGGLEETQYFGPGTRLLVL.

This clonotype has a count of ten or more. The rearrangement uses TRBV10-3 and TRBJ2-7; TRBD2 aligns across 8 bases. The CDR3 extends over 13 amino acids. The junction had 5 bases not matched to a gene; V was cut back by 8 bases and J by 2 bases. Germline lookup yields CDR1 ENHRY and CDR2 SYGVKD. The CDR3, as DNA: TGTGCCATCGAAACTAGCGGCACCTACGAGCAGTACTTC. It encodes CAIETSGTYEQYF.

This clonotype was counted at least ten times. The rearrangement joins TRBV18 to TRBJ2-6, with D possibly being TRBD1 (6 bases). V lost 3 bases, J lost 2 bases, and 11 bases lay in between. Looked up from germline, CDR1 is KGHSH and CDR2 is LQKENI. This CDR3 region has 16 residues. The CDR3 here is CASSPAKGAGANVLTF. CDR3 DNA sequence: TGTGCCAGCTCACCCGCCAAGGGGGCTGGGGCCAACGTCCTGACTTTC.

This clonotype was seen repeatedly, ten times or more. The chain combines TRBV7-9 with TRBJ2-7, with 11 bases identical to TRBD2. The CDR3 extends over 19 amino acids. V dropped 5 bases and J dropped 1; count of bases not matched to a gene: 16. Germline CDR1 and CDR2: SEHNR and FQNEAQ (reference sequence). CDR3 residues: CASSLFLFSASGRSYEQYF. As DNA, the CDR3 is TGTGCCAGCAGCCTCTTCTTATTTTCGGCTAGCGGGAGGTCCTACGAGCAGTACTTC.

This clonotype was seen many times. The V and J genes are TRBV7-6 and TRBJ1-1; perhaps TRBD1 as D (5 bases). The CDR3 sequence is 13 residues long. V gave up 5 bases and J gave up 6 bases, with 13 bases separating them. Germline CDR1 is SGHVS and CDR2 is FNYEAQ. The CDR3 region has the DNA TGTGCCAGCAGCAATATAGGGGAGGCTGAAGCTTTCTTT. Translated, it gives CASSNIGEAEAFF.

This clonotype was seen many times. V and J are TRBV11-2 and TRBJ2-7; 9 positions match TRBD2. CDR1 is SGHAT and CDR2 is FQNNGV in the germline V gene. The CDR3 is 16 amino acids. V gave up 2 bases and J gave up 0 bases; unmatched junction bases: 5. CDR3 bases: TGTGCCAGCAGCTTACCGACTAGCGGAAGCTCCTACGAGCAGTACTTC. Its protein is CASSLPTSGSSYEQYF.

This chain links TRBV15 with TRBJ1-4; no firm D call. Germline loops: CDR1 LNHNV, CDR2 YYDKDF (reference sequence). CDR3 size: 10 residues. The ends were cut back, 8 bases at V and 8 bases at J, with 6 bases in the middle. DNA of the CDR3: TGTGCCACCTGGTCGGAAAAACTGTTTTTT. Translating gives CATWSEKLFF.

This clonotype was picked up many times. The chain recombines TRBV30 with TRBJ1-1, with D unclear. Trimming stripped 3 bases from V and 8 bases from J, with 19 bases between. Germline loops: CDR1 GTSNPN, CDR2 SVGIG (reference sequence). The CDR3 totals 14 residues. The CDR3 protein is CAWRGPPTGSEAFF. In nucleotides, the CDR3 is TGTGCCTGGAGAGGCCCCCCTACGGGATCCGAAGCTTTCTTT.

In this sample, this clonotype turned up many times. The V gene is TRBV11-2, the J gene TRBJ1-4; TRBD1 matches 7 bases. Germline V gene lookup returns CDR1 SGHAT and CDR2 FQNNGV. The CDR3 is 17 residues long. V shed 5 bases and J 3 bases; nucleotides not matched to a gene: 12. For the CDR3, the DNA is TGTGCCAGCAGCCAGGGGTTGCCGGGACAGCCTAATGAAAAACTGTTTTTT. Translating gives CASSQGLPGQPNEKLFF.

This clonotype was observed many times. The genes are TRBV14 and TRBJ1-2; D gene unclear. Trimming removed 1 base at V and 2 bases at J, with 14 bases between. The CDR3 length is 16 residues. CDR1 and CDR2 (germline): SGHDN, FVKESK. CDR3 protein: CASSQAGSSFNYGYTF. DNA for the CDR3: TGTGCCAGCAGCCAAGCGGGGAGCTCCTTCAACTATGGCTACACCTTC.

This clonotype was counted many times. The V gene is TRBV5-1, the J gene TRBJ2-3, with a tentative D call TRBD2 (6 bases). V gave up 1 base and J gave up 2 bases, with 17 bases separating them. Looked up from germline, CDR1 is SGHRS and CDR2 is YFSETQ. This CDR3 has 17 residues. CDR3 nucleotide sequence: TGCGCCAGCAGCTTGTTGGAGGGAATCGGGAACACAGATACGCAGTATTTT. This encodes CASSLLEGIGNTDTQYF.

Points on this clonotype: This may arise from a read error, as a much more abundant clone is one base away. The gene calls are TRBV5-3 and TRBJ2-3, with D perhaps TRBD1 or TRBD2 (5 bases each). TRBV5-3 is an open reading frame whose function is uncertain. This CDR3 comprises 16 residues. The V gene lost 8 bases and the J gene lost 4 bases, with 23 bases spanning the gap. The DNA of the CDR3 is TGTGCCAGCGAACGATCAGGGAGTTTTAGTGCAGATACGCAGTATTTT. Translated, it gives CASERSGSFSADTQYF.

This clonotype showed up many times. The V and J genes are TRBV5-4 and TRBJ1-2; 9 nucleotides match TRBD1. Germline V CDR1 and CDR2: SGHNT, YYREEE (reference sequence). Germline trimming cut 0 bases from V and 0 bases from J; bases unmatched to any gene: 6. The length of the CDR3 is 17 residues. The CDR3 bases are TGTGCCAGCAGCTTGGGGGACAGGGATTGGGCTAACTATGGCTACACCTTC. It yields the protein CASSLGDRDWANYGYTF.

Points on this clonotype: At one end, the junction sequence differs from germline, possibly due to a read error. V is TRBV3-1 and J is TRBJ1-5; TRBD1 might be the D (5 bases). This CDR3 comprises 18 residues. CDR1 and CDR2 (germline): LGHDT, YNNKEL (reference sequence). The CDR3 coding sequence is TGTGCCAGCAGCCAAGATACCCTCGACAGTGAGAGCAATCAGCTCCAGCATTTT. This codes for CASSQDTLDSESNQLQHF.

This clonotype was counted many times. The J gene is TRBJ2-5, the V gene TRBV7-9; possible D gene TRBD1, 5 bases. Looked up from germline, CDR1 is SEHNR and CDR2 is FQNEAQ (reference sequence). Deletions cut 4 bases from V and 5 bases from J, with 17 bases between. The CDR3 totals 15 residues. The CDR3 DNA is TGTGCCAGCAGCTCGCCTGACCAGGGAATCGAGACCCAGTACTTC. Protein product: CASSSPDQGIETQYF.

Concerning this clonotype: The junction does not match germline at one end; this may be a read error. CDR3 sequence: CASSLSGRHEQSF. The CDR3 DNA reads as TGTGCCAGCAGTTTATCGGGCAGGCACGAGCAGTCCTTC. The gene calls are TRBV27 and TRBJ2-1; D call uncertain. The CDR3 extends over 13 amino acids. Germline-derived CDR1 and CDR2 are MNHEY and SMNVEV (reference sequence).

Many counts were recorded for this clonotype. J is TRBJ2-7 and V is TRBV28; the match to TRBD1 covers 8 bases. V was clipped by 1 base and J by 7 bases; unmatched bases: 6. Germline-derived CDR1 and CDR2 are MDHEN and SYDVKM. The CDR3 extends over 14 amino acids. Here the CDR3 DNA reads TGTGCCAGCAGTTTATTTTCCAGGGGGCTTGAGCAGTACTTC. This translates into CASSLFSRGLEQYF.

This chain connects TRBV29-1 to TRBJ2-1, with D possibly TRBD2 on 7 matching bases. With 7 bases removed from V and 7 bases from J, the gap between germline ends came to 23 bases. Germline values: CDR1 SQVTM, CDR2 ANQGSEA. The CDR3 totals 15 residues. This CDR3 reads CSAGYLSRGGNEQFF. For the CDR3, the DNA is TGCAGCGCTGGCTATCTTTCTAGGGGGGGTAATGAGCAGTTCTTC.

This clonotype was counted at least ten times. This CDR3 is CATSDWGQGSTGELFF. In DNA, the CDR3 is TGTGCCACCAGTGATTGGGGACAGGGTAGTACCGGGGAGCTGTTTTTT. The chain carries TRBV24-1 and TRBJ2-2, with TRBD1 matching over 9 bases. The V gene end was trimmed by 2 bases and the J gene end by 5 bases; junction bases not matched to a gene: 5. The CDR3 extends over 16 amino acids. Germline loops: CDR1 KGHDR, CDR2 SFDVKD.

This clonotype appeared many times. The CDR3: CASSLSPPLGGGEDTQYF. DNA for the CDR3: TGTGCCAGCAGCTTATCCCCCCCACTAGGCGGGGGTGAAGATACGCAGTATTTT. This chain joins TRBV7-2 and TRBJ2-3; 7 bases agree with TRBD2. With 2 bases clipped from V and 5 bases from J, the junction kept 16 bases outside the gene matches. The CDR3 has 18 amino acids. In germline, CDR1 is SGHTA, CDR2 FQGNSA.